This entry describes one T cell receptor beta chain. This entry comes from a study of blood T cell repertoires in COVID-19. Overall study: Researchers got acute and convalescent COVID-19 samples from the United States, Italy and Spain. Sources were T cells, B-cell-depleted T cells, or PBMCs; the material itself was cDNA or gDNA.

Here immunoSEQ multiplex PCR was the method, and the copy in TCRdb shows in-frame clones only, minus some. Found here are about 240,000 clones, about four fifths of them singletons; the top ten hold more than 8%. Germline trimming cut 5 bases from V and 4 bases from J; bases unmatched to any gene: 6. Germline V gene sequence: CDR1 SGHNT, CDR2 YYREEE (reference sequence). The CDR3 extends over 14 amino acids. The origin of this receptor is a woman older than 75 with acute or convalescent COVID-19. The sequenced sample was peripheral blood. V is TRBV5-4 and J is TRBJ1-2; 9 nucleotides match TRBD1. CDR3 nucleotide sequence: TGTGCCAGCAGTCCGGGACAGGGTGGCTATGGCTACACCTTC. The encoded protein is CASSPGQGGYGYTF.